These T cell receptor beta chains were read from a single sample in a study of CD8+ T cells in alopecia areata. Only in-frame clones appear in the TCRdb table, and some are missing; sequencing was by immunoSEQ multiplex PCR. The sample yields over 85,000 clones, around 45% seen once. The sequenced sample consisted of CD4+ T cells sorted from blood. The receptor source for this set is a human donor with alopecia areata. Each CDR3 is given with its conserved first and last residue. A D gene is named only where the DNA matches it firmly. Rows give clone size only sometimes, using once, few, many, or a class for an expanded clone.

j_call clone_size d_call v_call cdr3_aa cdr3_nt
TRBJ1-1 - - TRBV7-2 CASSFGRTTEAFF TGTGCCAGCAGCTTCGGGAGGACCACTGAAGCTTTCTTT
TRBJ2-3 few TRBD2 TRBV7-9 CASSFGTSGSTDTQYF TGTGCCAGCAGCTTCGGGACTAGCGGAAGCACAGATACGCAGTATTTT
TRBJ1-1 few TRBD1 TRBV5-1 CASNYRTGDTEAFF TGCGCCAGCAATTACCGGACAGGGGACACTGAAGCTTTCTTT
TRBJ2-3 few - TRBV19 CASSLATTQYF TGTGCCAGTAGTTTAGCGACTACGCAGTATTTT
TRBJ2-7 - - TRBV28 CASSWTATYEQYF TGTGCCAGCAGTTGGACAGCAACCTACGAGCAGTACTTC
TRBJ2-7 - - TRBV28 CASSLRINEQYF TGTGCCAGCAGTTTACGGATCAACGAGCAGTACTTC
TRBJ2-7 few TRBD1 TRBV29-1 CSVEETGGREQYF TGCAGCGTTGAGGAGACAGGGGGACGCGAGCAGTACTTC
TRBJ2-3 - - TRBV5-6 CASSTTRGTDTQYF TGTGCCAGCAGCACCACCAGGGGCACAGATACGCAGTATTTT
TRBJ2-2 - TRBD2 TRBV15 CATSRIVAGRPGELFF TGTGCCACCAGCAGAATAGTAGCGGGAAGGCCCGGGGAGCTGTTTTTT
TRBJ2-7 - TRBD1 TRBV5-4 CASSFGTGIELEQYF TGTGCCAGCAGCTTCGGGACAGGGATAGAGCTCGAGCAGTACTTC
TRBJ2-1 - - TRBV7-8 CASSHQRTTEQFF TGTGCCAGCAGTCATCAACGGACTACCGAGCAGTTCTTC
TRBJ2-2 - - TRBV9 CASSVTSPGELFF TGTGCCAGCAGCGTTACTAGTCCCGGGGAGCTGTTTTTT
TRBJ2-3 - - TRBV18 CASSAGSTDTQYF TGTGCCAGCTCGGCTGGATCCACAGATACGCAGTATTTT
TRBJ2-1 - - TRBV27 CASGSSPQTYNEQFF TGTGCCAGCGGAAGTAGCCCTCAGACCTACAATGAGCAGTTCTTC
TRBJ2-5 few TRBD2 TRBV7-4 CASMRLAGDVQETQYF TGTGCCAGCATGCGGCTAGCGGGAGACGTCCAAGAGACCCAGTACTTC
TRBJ2-5 - - TRBV30 CAWSLGGRETQYF TGTGCCTGGAGTCTAGGGGGGAGGGAGACCCAGTACTTC
TRBJ2-4 - TRBD1 TRBV18 CASSPGGQGANIQYF TGTGCCAGCTCACCAGGAGGACAGGGGGCCAACATTCAGTACTTC
TRBJ2-3 few - TRBV5-1 CASSLGPGSDTQYF TGCGCCAGCAGCTTGGGACCGGGTTCGGATACGCAGTATTTT
TRBJ2-5 - - TRBV15 CATVPDYSQAGAQYF TGTGCCACCGTCCCGGACTACAGCCAAGCCGGGGCCCAGTACTTC
TRBJ1-5 - - TRBV29-1 CSVALDSNQPQHF TGCAGCGTTGCCTTAGATAGCAATCAGCCCCAGCATTTT
TRBJ1-1 few TRBD1 TRBV7-2 CASSWGTGGDTEAFF TGTGCCAGCAGCTGGGGAACAGGGGGTGACACTGAAGCTTTCTTT
TRBJ2-2 - - TRBV2 CASSPGQTTGELFF TGTGCCAGCAGTCCAGGACAGACGACCGGGGAGCTGTTTTTT
TRBJ2-1 - - TRBV4-2 CASGTGRPNEQFF TGTGCCAGCGGCACAGGACGACCCAATGAGCAGTTCTTC
TRBJ2-3 few TRBD2 TRBV29-1 CSVGGGTSGPTDTQYF TGCAGCGTTGGGGGGGGGACTAGCGGCCCCACAGATACGCAGTATTTT
TRBJ2-7 few - TRBV18 CASSPTSGYEQYF TGTGCCAGCTCACCCACTTCAGGGTACGAGCAGTACTTC
TRBJ2-5 - - TRBV5-4 CASSQGEVRSGETQYF TGTGCCAGCAGCCAAGGAGAGGTGCGGAGTGGCGAGACCCAGTACTTC
TRBJ2-2 few - TRBV29-1 CSVLRTAPNTGELFF TGCAGCGTTCTCCGGACAGCACCGAACACCGGGGAGCTGTTTTTT
TRBJ2-7 few - TRBV4-3 CASSPAGATHEQYF TGCGCCAGCAGCCCGGCCGGGGCGACCCACGAGCAGTACTTC
TRBJ2-1 - - TRBV20-1 CRSGVNEQFF TGCAGGTCGGGGGTCAATGAGCAGTTCTTC
TRBJ2-1 many - TRBV7-9 CASSLVSPEQFF TGTGCCAGCAGCTTAGTTAGCCCTGAGCAGTTCTTC
TRBJ1-4 - - TRBV7-2 CASSLWVGEKLFF TGTGCCAGCAGCTTATGGGTGGGTGAAAAACTGTTTTTT
TRBJ2-5 few - TRBV28 CASSLLPRETQYF TGTGCCAGCAGTTTACTCCCGCGGGAGACCCAGTACTTC